This is a list of T cell receptor beta chains from one sample in a study. TCRdb re-called the multiplex PCR reads through MiXCR, storing one row per CDR3 protein. Here the sample spans several hundred distinct CDR3 sequences, 25% to 40% being singletons. The sample comprised tumor-infiltrating Tregs sorted from the breast tumor. These receptors were obtained from a female donor with breast cancer. CDR3s include the opening cysteine and the closing phenylalanine or tryptophan. Each record gives: J gene, V gene, D gene, clone size, CDR3 protein, CDR3 DNA. A D gene is named only where the DNA matches it firmly. Expanded clones are given a class, and other clones once, few, many or no size at all.

TRBJ1-2 TRBV12-3/TRBV12-4 NA NA CASSLGMAGYTF TGTGCCAGCAGTTTAGGAATGGCGGGCTACACCTTC
TRBJ1-2 TRBV12-3/TRBV12-4 NA large CASSLDTVYGYTF TGTGCCAGCAGTTTAGACACAGTCTATGGCTACACCTTC
TRBJ1-2 TRBV12-3/TRBV12-4 TRBD1 many CASSPGQVNYGYTF TGTGCCAGCAGTCCAGGACAGGTGAACTATGGCTACACCTTC
TRBJ1-2 TRBV12-3/TRBV12-4 TRBD1 once CASKQDRAGYTF TGTGCCAGCAAGCAGGACAGGGCTGGCTACACCTTC
TRBJ1-2 TRBV12-3/TRBV12-4 TRBD1 large CASSLSFSDREGGYTF TGTGCCAGCAGTTTGTCTTTCTCGGACAGGGAGGGTGGCTACACCTTC
TRBJ1-2 TRBV12-3/TRBV12-4 NA medium-sized CASSLGSWRGYTF TGTGCCAGCAGTTTAGGCTCCTGGAGGGGCTACACCTTC
TRBJ1-2 TRBV12-3/TRBV12-4 NA hyperexpanded CASSLAVANYGYTF TGTGCCAGCAGTTTAGCTGTAGCTAACTATGGCTACACCTTC
TRBJ1-2 TRBV12-5 NA large CASGLGYYGYTF TGTGCTAGTGGTTTGGGGTACTATGGCTACACCTTC
TRBJ1-2 TRBV12-3/TRBV12-4 NA large CASTSYGTNGYTF TGTGCCAGCACCTCCTACGGCACCAACGGCTACACCTTC
TRBJ1-2 TRBV12-3/TRBV12-4 NA NA CASSLHSPNYGYTF TGTGCCAGCAGTTTACACAGCCCTAACTATGGCTACACCTTC
TRBJ1-2 TRBV12-3/TRBV12-4 NA large CASSLQGGTNYGYTF TGTGCCAGCAGTTTACAGGGCGGCACTAACTATGGCTACACCTTC
TRBJ1-2 TRBV12-3/TRBV12-4 NA NA CASARDGSYGYTF TGTGCCAGTGCGAGGGACGGATCCTATGGCTACACCTTC
TRBJ1-2 TRBV12-3/TRBV12-4 NA NA CASSIRVNGYTF TGTGCCAGCAGTATCAGGGTTAATGGCTACACCTTC
TRBJ1-2 TRBV12-3/TRBV12-4 NA few CASSPQPSGYTF TGTGCCAGCAGTCCACAGCCGTCTGGCTACACCTTC
TRBJ1-2 TRBV12-3/TRBV12-4 NA NA CASSLGTAGRYTF TGTGCCAGCAGTTTAGGGACGGCCGGGCGCTACACCTTC
TRBJ1-2 TRBV12-3/TRBV12-4 NA large CASSPGVLGGYTF TGTGCCAGCAGCCCAGGGGTCCTGGGTGGCTACACCTTC
TRBJ1-2 TRBV12-3/TRBV12-4 NA once CASSPPGPVDYGYTF TGTGCCAGCAGCCCACCCGGCCCGGTGGACTATGGCTACACCTTC
TRBJ1-2 TRBV12-3/TRBV12-4 NA few CASSRGDYGYTF TGTGCCAGCAGCCGGGGCGACTATGGCTACACCTTC
TRBJ1-2 TRBV12-3/TRBV12-4 TRBD1 NA CASSLTSQGNYGYTF TGTGCCAGCAGTTTAACTTCACAGGGGAACTATGGCTACACCTTC
TRBJ1-2 TRBV12-3/TRBV12-4 TRBD1 few CASTRFGQVDYGYTF TGTGCCAGCACTCGATTTGGACAGGTAGACTATGGCTACACCTTC
TRBJ1-2 TRBV12-3/TRBV12-4 NA NA CASSFDRHYGYTF TGTGCCAGCAGCTTCGACAGGCATTATGGCTACACCTTC
TRBJ1-2 TRBV12-3/TRBV12-4 TRBD1 NA CASSLLQGSSGYTF TGTGCCAGCAGTCTCCTACAGGGGTCGTCCGGCTACACCTTC
TRBJ1-2 TRBV12-3/TRBV12-4 NA NA CASSLIGIGYTF TGTGCCAGCAGTTTAATAGGGATAGGCTACACCTTC
TRBJ1-2 TRBV12-3/TRBV12-4 NA NA CASSWVRDYGYTF TGTGCCAGCAGTTGGGTTAGAGACTATGGCTACACCTTC
TRBJ1-2 TRBV12-3/TRBV12-4 TRBD1 few CASSPDRGGYGYTF TGTGCCAGCAGCCCGGACAGGGGTGGCTATGGCTACACCTTC
TRBJ1-2 TRBV12-3/TRBV12-4 NA NA CASSHPDMRNYGYTF TGTGCCAGCAGTCACCCGGACATGCGTAACTATGGCTACACCTTC
TRBJ1-2 TRBV12-3/TRBV12-4 NA large CASSQYRSYTF TGTGCCAGCAGTCAATACCGGAGCTACACCTTC
TRBJ1-2 TRBV12-3/TRBV12-4 TRBD1 NA CASSAGQPSF TGTGCCAGCAGTGCGGGACAGCCAAGCTTC
TRBJ1-2 TRBV12-3/TRBV12-4 TRBD1 NA CASSFGTGGGNGYTF TGTGCCAGCAGCTTCGGGACAGGCGGTGGAAATGGCTACACCTTC
TRBJ1-2 TRBV12-3/TRBV12-4 NA NA CASSLRSDGYGYTF TGTGCCAGCAGTTTAAGATCTGACGGCTATGGCTACACCTTC
TRBJ1-2 TRBV12-3/TRBV12-4 NA few CASSLGQNYGYTF TGTGCCAGCAGTTTAGGACAGAACTATGGCTACACCTTC
TRBJ1-2 TRBV12-3/TRBV12-4 TRBD1 large CASSFRDRAGYTF TGTGCCAGCAGTTTCCGGGACAGGGCTGGCTACACCTTC
TRBJ1-2 TRBV12-3/TRBV12-4 NA NA CASSHRADYGYTF TGTGCCAGCAGCCACAGGGCCGACTATGGCTACACCTTC
TRBJ1-2 TRBV12-3/TRBV12-4 TRBD1 many CASTWTGTEGGYTF TGTGCCAGCACTTGGACCGGGACAGAGGGTGGCTACACCTTC
TRBJ1-2 TRBV12-3/TRBV12-4 NA NA CASSRTDYGYTF TGTGCCAGCAGTAGGACCGATTATGGCTACACCTTC
TRBJ1-2 TRBV12-3/TRBV12-4 NA large CASSWRDSGYTF TGTGCCAGCAGTTGGAGGGATAGTGGCTACACCTTC
TRBJ1-2 TRBV12-3/TRBV12-4 TRBD1 NA CASRRGQENYGYTF TGTGCCAGCAGGAGGGGACAGGAGAACTATGGCTACACCTTC
TRBJ1-2 TRBV12-3/TRBV12-4 NA NA CASSFTGYGYTF TGTGCCAGCAGTTTTACAGGGTATGGCTACACCTTC
TRBJ1-2 TRBV12-3/TRBV12-4 NA once CASSHRVRAYTF TGTGCCAGCAGCCACAGGGTGAGGGCGTACACCTTC
TRBJ1-2 TRBV12-3/TRBV12-4 NA medium-sized CASSFARADGYTF TGTGCCAGCAGTTTCGCGCGGGCAGATGGCTACACCTTC
TRBJ1-2 TRBV12-3/TRBV12-4 NA medium-sized CASSGSYGYTF TGTGCCAGCAGCGGCTCCTATGGCTACACCTTC
TRBJ1-2 TRBV12-3/TRBV12-4 NA large CASSFRHTLSDGYTF TGTGCCAGCAGTTTTAGACACACATTAAGCGATGGCTACACCTTC
TRBJ1-2 TRBV12-3/TRBV12-4 NA many CASRRGAADYGYTF TGTGCCAGCAGGAGGGGAGCAGCAGACTATGGCTACACCTTC
TRBJ1-2 TRBV12-3/TRBV12-4 NA large CASKSGSHFNYGYTF TGTGCCAGCAAATCCGGGAGTCATTTTAACTATGGCTACACCTTC